These T cell receptor beta chains were read from a single sample in a study of cytomegalovirus exposure and HLA in healthy donors. Sequencing was performed with immunoSEQ multiplex PCR; in TCRdb, only in-frame clones are kept and a portion is missing. The sample has 130,000 or so clones, about 80% seen once. The sample comprised PBMCs. These receptors originate from a man aged 50-60 years in good health and CMV-seronegative. Each CDR3 is given without its conserved first and last residue.

>TRBV19|TRBJ1-5
ASSIGQFNQPQH
>TRBV7-9|TRBJ1-3
ASSPGHSGSGNTIY
>TRBV19|TRBJ2-1
ASSIEAGGWGLSYNEQF
>TRBV19|TRBJ2-5
ASSIIETSGKETQY
>TRBV6-5|TRBJ1-5
ASKRTVYQPQH
>TRBV9|TRBJ2-5
ASSVGQGHQETQY
>TRBV28|TRBJ2-7
ASSPTGLYEQY
>TRBV19|TRBJ2-7
ASNEQGLSYEQY
>TRBV20-1|TRBJ2-5
SARGRGTQY
>TRBV2|TRBJ2-3
ASSEQGQDTQY
>TRBV7-9|TRBJ2-5
ASSLRGKETQY
>TRBV10-2|TRBJ2-7
ASTGPSRGPGEQY
>TRBV5-1|TRBJ2-7
ASSSNPGLAEPTYEQY
>TRBV18|TRBJ2-5
ASSPPSASGAETQY
>TRBV9|TRBJ2-3
ASSVGASGKVDTQY
>TRBV4-2|TRBJ2-1
ASSQYGYNEQF
>TRBV11-1|TRBJ2-7
ASSLAGLSYEQY
>TRBV19|TRBJ1-4
ATRDRQATNEKLF
>TRBV10-3|TRBJ1-1
ATGQMNTEAF
>TRBV5-6|TRBJ2-5
ASSRTGLQETQY
>TRBV13|TRBJ2-3
ASSLEGVGTDTQY
>TRBV7-2|TRBJ2-1
ASSFLLAGDEQF
>TRBV29-1|TRBJ2-7
SVGQGVDEQY
>TRBV27|TRBJ2-3
ASSSRGGRTDTQY
>TRBV29-1|TRBJ2-3
SVEVGGRLTDTQY
>TRBV6-4|TRBJ2-2
ASSDSGAVWETGELF
>TRBV2|TRBJ2-5
ASSEETGQGETQY
>TRBV28|TRBJ2-5
ASSFGTSGRGETQY
>TRBV9|TRBJ2-5
ASRGGAEETQY
>TRBV10-3|TRBJ2-3
AISPDRGGTDTQY
>TRBV6-6|TRBJ2-1
ASSYGTSNREQF
>TRBV7-2|TRBJ1-1
ASSLVGGNTEAF
>TRBV28|TRBJ1-5
ASGGDQPQH
>TRBV27|TRBJ1-1
ASSLGGLNTEAF
>TRBV7-2|TRBJ1-2
ASSLKPDNRHGYT
>TRBV5-5|TRBJ2-3
ASSLFPRQGESDTQY
>TRBV28|TRBJ2-2
ASKSPGELF
>TRBV19|TRBJ1-1
ASSYEPNTEAF
>TRBV11-1|TRBJ1-1
ASSLLSMNTEAF
>TRBV5-4|TRBJ2-7
ASSFGQGPYEQY
>TRBV19|TRBJ2-7
ASSIAEGQGEQY